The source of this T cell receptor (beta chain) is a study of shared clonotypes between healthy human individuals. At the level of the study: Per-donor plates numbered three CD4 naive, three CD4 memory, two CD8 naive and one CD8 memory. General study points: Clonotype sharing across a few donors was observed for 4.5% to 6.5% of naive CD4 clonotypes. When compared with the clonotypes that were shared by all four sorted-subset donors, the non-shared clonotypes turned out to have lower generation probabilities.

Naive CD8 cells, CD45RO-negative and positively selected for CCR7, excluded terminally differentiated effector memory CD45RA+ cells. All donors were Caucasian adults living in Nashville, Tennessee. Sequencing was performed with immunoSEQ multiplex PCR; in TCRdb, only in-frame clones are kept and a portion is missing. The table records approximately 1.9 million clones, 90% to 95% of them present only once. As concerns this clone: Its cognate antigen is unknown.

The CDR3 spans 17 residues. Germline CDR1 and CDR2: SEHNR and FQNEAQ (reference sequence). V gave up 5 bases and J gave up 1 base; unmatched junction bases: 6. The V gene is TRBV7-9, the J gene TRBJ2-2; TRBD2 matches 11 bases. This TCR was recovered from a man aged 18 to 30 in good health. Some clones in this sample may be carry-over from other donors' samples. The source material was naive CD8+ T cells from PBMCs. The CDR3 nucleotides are TGTGCCAGCAGCGGACGACTAGCGGGATTGAACACCGGGGAGCTGTTTTTT. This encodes CASSGRLAGLNTGELFF.